The clone carrying this T cell receptor beta chain turned up a few times. TCRdb reprocessed the RACE reads with MiXCR, giving one entry per CDR3 protein. The profile covers a few hundred thousand distinct CDR3 sequences, with nearly 6.5% appearing a single time and around 6% taken by the ten largest. These data are taken from a study of human T cells and chemical hapten exposure. Trimming removed 2 bases at V and 6 bases at J, with 6 bases between. Germline-derived CDR1 and CDR2 are SGHVS and FQNEAQ. This CDR3 comprises 12 residues. Time point indicated: patch test 2, 6 weeks after DPC sensitization. Treatment meaning: therapeutic diphenylcyclopropenone sensitization with weekly scalp DPC.

Sequences were derived from whole blood, sampled in connection with sensitization to the hapten diphenylcyclopropenone (DPC). The sequence came from a woman between 18 and 30 years old with alopecia areata. Some clones in this sample may be carry-over from other donors' samples. The V and J genes are TRBV7-8 and TRBJ2-3; D gene unclear. The CDR3 protein is CASSLLLDTQYF. CDR3 coding DNA: TGTGCCAGCAGCTTACTCTTGGATACGCAGTATTTT.